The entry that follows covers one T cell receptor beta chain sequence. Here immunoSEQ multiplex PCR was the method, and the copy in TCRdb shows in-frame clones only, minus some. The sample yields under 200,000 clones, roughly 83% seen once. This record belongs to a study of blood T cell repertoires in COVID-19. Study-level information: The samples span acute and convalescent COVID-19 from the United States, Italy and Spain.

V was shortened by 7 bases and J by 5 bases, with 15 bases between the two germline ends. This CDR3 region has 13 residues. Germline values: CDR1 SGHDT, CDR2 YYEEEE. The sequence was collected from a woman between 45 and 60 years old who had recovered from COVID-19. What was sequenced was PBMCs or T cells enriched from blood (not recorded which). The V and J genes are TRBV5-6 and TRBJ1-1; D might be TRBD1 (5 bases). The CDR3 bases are TGTGCCAGCGGTATGCGCCAGGGTACTGAAGCTTTCTTT. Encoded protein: CASGMRQGTEAFF.